The clone carrying this T cell receptor (beta chain) was detected only a few times. This entry comes from a study of T cells in localized non-small cell lung cancer. After removal of 4 bases from V and 4 bases from J, the junction contained 3 bases not matched to a gene. CDR3 length: 13 residues. Germline CDR1 reads LNHDA; CDR2 reads SQIVND (reference sequence). Assay used: immunoSEQ multiplex PCR; TCRdb lists only in-frame clones, some missing. The sample records about 5,600 clones, 28% being singletons. V usage is TRBV19 and J usage is TRBJ2-7; 8 nucleotides match TRBD1. The sequence came from an older female donor with stage I lung adenocarcinoma. This material consisted of lung tumor tissue, taken before any cancer treatment. The CDR3 here is CASSTGTGYEQYF. The CDR3 DNA reads as TGTGCCAGTAGTACCGGGACAGGTTACGAGCAGTACTTC.